This T cell receptor beta chain was sequenced for a study of brain T cells in children with intractable seizures. Measured with immunoSEQ multiplex PCR; TCRdb has only the in-frame clones, and not every one. The table has under 400,000 clones, over 90% seen once. Deletions cut 3 bases from V and 3 bases from J, with 14 bases between. This CDR3 spans 16 amino acids. Germline CDR1 SNHLY, CDR2 FYNNEI. Specified time point: blood from clinic visit 5 months post-surgery; TSC patient then seizure free. Only cases whose brain tissue showed the highest T cell transcript signatures were sequenced. Patients received at least one anti-epileptic drug before surgery.

The chain links TRBV2 to TRBJ1-4; a weak D match, TRBD1 (5 bases). The sequences come from peripheral blood, collected more than 4 months after surgery. The sequence was collected from a boy younger than two with tuberous sclerosis and intractable seizures. The CDR3: CASSEALWGSNEKLFF. In DNA, the CDR3 is TGTGCCAGCAGTGAGGCATTGTGGGGGTCTAATGAAAAACTGTTTTTT.